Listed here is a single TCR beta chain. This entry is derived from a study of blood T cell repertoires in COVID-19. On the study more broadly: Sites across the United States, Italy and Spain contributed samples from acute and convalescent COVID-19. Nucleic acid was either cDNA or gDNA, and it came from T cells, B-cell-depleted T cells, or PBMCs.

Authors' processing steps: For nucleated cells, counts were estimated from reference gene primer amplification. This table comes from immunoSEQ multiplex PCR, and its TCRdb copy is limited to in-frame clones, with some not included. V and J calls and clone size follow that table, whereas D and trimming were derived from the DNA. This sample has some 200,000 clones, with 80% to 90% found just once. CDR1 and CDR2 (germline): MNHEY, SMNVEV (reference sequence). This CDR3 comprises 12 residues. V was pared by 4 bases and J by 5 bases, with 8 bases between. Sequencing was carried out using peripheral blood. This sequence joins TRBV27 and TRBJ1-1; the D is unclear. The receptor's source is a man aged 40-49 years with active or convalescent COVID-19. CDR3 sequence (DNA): TGTGCCAGCAGTTCGGCGGGGACTGAAGCTTTCTTT. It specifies CASSSAGTEAFF.